This T cell receptor beta chain derives from a study of blood T cells in healthy people across ages. Comments on this clonotype: Its antigen is still unknown.

General observations from the study: Older age went with lower TCR beta diversity per million T cells, in a roughly linear way.

Combining a sample-barcoded 5' primer with a J-beta primer mix, a second PCR ran for roughly 7 to 12 cycles. One entry per CDR3 protein, called by TCRdb with MiXCR from the 5' RACE reads. The table includes hundreds of thousands of distinct CDR3 sequences, about 25% detected once. Germline values: CDR1 SGHRS, CDR2 YFSETQ. CDR3 length: 14 residues. V was clipped by 3 bases and J by 10 bases; unmatched bases: 5. These records were also assigned to another study, of T cells of mothers and their children. According to that study: Normalized overlap was always slightly, never significantly, higher in related than unrelated mother-child pairs.

This chain joins TRBV5-1 and TRBJ1-6; 9 nucleotides agree with TRBD1. Material: blood. The sequence was obtained from a boy between 10 and 17 years old in good health. The CDR3 spells CASSWTGVGSPLHF. CDR3 coding DNA: TGCGCCAGCAGCTGGACAGGGGTAGGGTCACCCCTCCACTTT.